The 19 T cell receptor beta chains reported below all come from one sample, sequenced in a study of blood T cell repertoires in COVID-19. Data came from immunoSEQ multiplex PCR; TCRdb stores just in-frame clones and leaves some out. The top ten hold around a sixth of the sample, which has about 18,000 clones, roughly nine tenths seen once. Material for sequencing was peripheral blood. The receptors shown here come from a man in his forties or fifties with active COVID-19.

Only one count was recorded for this clone. This sequence joins TRBV25-1 and TRBJ1-3; perhaps TRBD1 as D (6 bases). Trimming shortened V by 5 bases and J by 4 bases, and 9 bases separated the two germline ends. This CDR3 comprises 13 residues. Germline V CDR1 and CDR2: MGHDK, SYGVNS. Here the CDR3 reads CASSLGQGNTIYF. Here the CDR3 DNA reads TGTGCCAGCAGTCTAGGACAGGGAAACACCATATATTTT.

J is TRBJ1-5 and V is TRBV12-3 or TRBV12-4; D possibly corresponds to TRBD1 (5 bases). The V gene lost 6 bases and the J gene lost 7 bases, with 13 bases spanning the gap. The CDR3 is 13 residues long. CDR3 protein: CASRLQGGQPQHF. The CDR3 nucleotides read TGTGCCAGCAGGCTCCAGGGTGGCCAGCCCCAGCATTTT.

The chain employs TRBV9 and TRBJ1-3, with 8 bases matching TRBD1. The ends lost 4 bases at V and 2 bases at J; junction bases unmatched: 2. The CDR3 sequence is 14 residues long. Looked up from germline, CDR1 is SGDLS and CDR2 is YYNGEE. The CDR3 region is CASSQDRAGNTIYF. CDR3 DNA sequence: TGTGCCAGCAGCCAGGACAGGGCTGGAAACACCATATATTTT. Complete variable domain (other parts from reference TRBV9 and TRBJ1-3): DSGVTQTPKHLITATGQRVTLRCSPRSGDLSVYWYQQSLDQGLQFLIQYYNGEERAKGNILERFSAQQFPDLHSELNLSSLELGDSALYFCASSQDRAGNTIYFGEGSWLTVV.

The chain uses TRBV4-1 and TRBJ1-6; TRBD1 might be the D (5 bases). Deletions cut 0 bases from V and 13 bases from J, with 13 bases between. Germline CDR1 and CDR2: MGHRA and YSYEKL. The CDR3 contains 14 residues. The CDR3 here is CASSQDVGRDPLHF. CDR3 in DNA: TGCGCCAGCAGCCAAGACGTAGGCAGGGATCCCCTCCACTTT.

This chain uses TRBV11-2 with TRBJ2-1; TRBD2 aligns across 8 bases. V dropped 5 bases and J dropped 9; count of bases not matched to a gene: 3. In germline, CDR1 is SGHAT, CDR2 FQNNGV. The CDR3 sequence is 12 residues long. CDR3: CASSPAGAEQFF. CDR3 DNA sequence: TGTGCCAGCAGCCCAGCGGGAGCTGAGCAGTTCTTC.

The rearrangement joins TRBV6-5 to TRBJ1-1; 7 positions match TRBD1. V lost 0 bases, J lost 8 bases, and 6 bases stayed unmatched. There are 14 residues in the CDR3. The V gene's germline CDR1 is MNHEY and CDR2 SVGAGI. The CDR3 coding sequence is TGTGCCAGCAGTTACTCGACAGGGCCGGTCGAAGCTTTCTTT. Translation gives CASSYSTGPVEAFF.

The genes are TRBV25-1 and TRBJ2-2; no clear D. There are 16 residues in the CDR3. Germline V lookup: CDR1 MGHDK, CDR2 SYGVNS. V lost 3 bases and J lost 7, with 18 bases in between. Written as DNA, the CDR3 is TGTGCCAGCAGTGAGAAATACAGACCGAATCTCGGGGAGCTGTTTTTT. Its translation: CASSEKYRPNLGELFF.

A single count supports this clone. V is TRBV11-3 and J is TRBJ2-5, with 7 positions matching TRBD2. V dropped 4 bases and J dropped 1; count of bases not matched to a gene: 6. Germline V CDR1 and CDR2: SGHNT, YENEEA. This CDR3 comprises 15 residues. CDR3 residues: CASSSRDYIQETQYF. The CDR3 nucleotides are TGTGCCAGCAGCTCCAGGGACTACATCCAAGAGACCCAGTACTTC.

The chain uses TRBV6-1 and TRBJ2-3; D ambiguous. The CDR3 has 10 residues. The germline V gene has CDR1 MNHNS and CDR2 SASEGT. Between the trimmed V and J ends, which lost 3 bases and 10 bases, there was a span of 5 bases. The CDR3 reads CASSDHSQYF. CDR3 coding DNA: TGTGCCAGCAGTGATCACTCGCAGTATTTT.

V is TRBV6-1 and J is TRBJ1-1; 10 bases fit TRBD1. Germline V gives CDR1 MNHNS, CDR2 SASEGT. The CDR3 is 16 residues long. V dropped 3 bases and J dropped 8; count of bases not matched to a gene: 12. The CDR3 bases are TGTGCCAGCAGTGATGGGGGGGACAGGGGACGCCCCGAAGCTTTCTTT. As protein: CASSDGGDRGRPEAFF.

The chain employs TRBV9 and TRBJ2-1; 8 positions agree with TRBD1. The CDR3 is 14 amino acids. J lost 6 bases, V lost 3 bases, and 5 bases had no gene match. Germline V gene data show CDR1 as SGDLS and CDR2 as YYNGEE. CDR3 coding DNA: TGTGCCAGCAGCGACGGACAGGGACCCAATGAGCAGTTCTTC. Translated: CASSDGQGPNEQFF.

The gene calls are TRBV6-2 or TRBV6-3 and TRBJ1-6; D unclear. This CDR3 is built from 16 residues. Germline V CDR1 and CDR2: MNHEY, SVGEGT. V lost 2 bases to trimming and J lost 0 bases, with 8 bases between them. In DNA, the CDR3 is TGTGCCAGCAGTTACCGGGGTAGCTCCTATAATTCACCCCTCCACTTT. Its translation: CASSYRGSSYNSPLHF.

V gene TRBV12-3 or TRBV12-4 combines with J gene TRBJ2-1, with no clear D. This CDR3 has 10 residues. Trimming cost V 5 bases and J 12 bases, with 8 bases left between them. CDR3: CASSKTRQFF. The CDR3 nucleotides are TGTGCCAGCAGTAAAACGAGGCAGTTCTTC.

The gene calls are TRBV4-3 and TRBJ2-3; D gene ambiguous. The CDR3 loop spans 14 amino acids. The V and J ends lost 0 bases and 0 bases respectively, with 4 bases between them. CDR1 and CDR2 from the germline V gene are LGHNA and YSLEER. CDR3 region: CASSQETSTDTQYF. The CDR3 DNA reads TGCGCCAGCAGCCAAGAAACAAGCACAGATACGCAGTATTTT.

CDR3 DNA: TGCGCCAGCAGCCAAGATAGGTGGGGAGGCTATGGCTACACCTTC. This translates into CASSQDRWGGYGYTF. This chain links TRBV4-1 with TRBJ1-2; unclear D gene. Germline V CDR1 and CDR2: MGHRA, YSYEKL. V lost 0 bases to trimming and J lost 4 bases, with 12 bases between them. The CDR3 consists of 15 residues.

The chain recombines TRBV15 with TRBJ2-3, with 8 bases that match TRBD2. Germline CDR1 and CDR2: LNHNV and YYDKDF (reference sequence). CDR3 length equals 16 residues. Germline trimming cut 1 base from V and 3 bases from J; bases unmatched to any gene: 6. In DNA form, the CDR3 reads TGTGCCACCAGCAGAGGGATTAGCGGGATGACAGATACGCAGTATTTT. Translation: CATSRGISGMTDTQYF.

The chain links TRBV5-6 to TRBJ2-7, with D possibly matching TRBD2 (5 bases). The germline V gene encodes CDR1 SGHDT and CDR2 YYEEEE. V lost 2 bases to trimming and J lost 2 bases, with 17 bases between them. This CDR3 is built from 16 residues. The CDR3 nucleotides read TGTGCCAGCAGCTTTATGGATATGGGAGTACCCTACGAGCAGTACTTC. Protein: CASSFMDMGVPYEQYF.

The chain has TRBV5-6 and TRBJ2-5, with D possibly being TRBD1 (7 bases). The germline V gene has CDR1 SGHDT and CDR2 YYEEEE. The V gene lost 5 bases and the J gene lost 9 bases, with 20 bases spanning the gap. The CDR3 has 14 amino acids. The CDR3 protein is CASSLGGTESSQYF. As DNA, the CDR3 is TGTGCCAGCAGTCTAGGAGGGACAGAGAGCTCCCAGTACTTC.

The chain links TRBV7-2 to TRBJ2-7, with D possibly being TRBD1 (6 bases). Trimming took 7 bases from V and 8 from J, leaving 18 bases between them. This CDR3 region has 13 residues. The germline CDR1 and CDR2 sequences are SGHTA and FQGNSA. As DNA, the CDR3 is TGTGCCAGCACCCCCGGGACACTCGGGAAGCAGTACTTC. It translates to CASTPGTLGKQYF.